The sequence of this T cell receptor beta chain was determined in a study of cytomegalovirus exposure and HLA in healthy donors. Primers: 60 Vbeta forward and 13 Jbeta reverse. This table comes from immunoSEQ multiplex PCR, and its TCRdb copy is limited to in-frame clones, with some not included. This listing includes about 200,000 clones. The sequenced sample consisted of PBMCs. The clonotype comes from a boy aged 10-17 years in good health and CMV-seronegative.

The CDR3 sequence is CALPGQKEKLFF. CDR3 sequence (DNA): TGTGCCCTCCCCGGACAGAAAGAAAAACTGTTTTTT. V is TRBV25-1 and J is TRBJ1-4; D may be TRBD1 (6 bases). This CDR3 region has 12 residues. V lost 11 bases to trimming and J lost 8 bases, with 15 bases between them. CDR1 MGHDK and CDR2 SYGVNS come from the germline V gene.